These T cell receptor beta chains were read from a single sample in a study of Graves' ophthalmopathy and Graves' hyperthyroidism. TCRdb ran MiXCR on the multiplex PCR reads and lists one entry per CDR3 protein. In the table there are some 750,000 distinct CDR3 sequences, 40% of which are singletons. The sequencing sample was made of peripheral blood. Receptors originate from an adult man with Graves' ophthalmopathy. Both conserved end residues are part of each CDR3. A D gene is named only where the DNA matches it firmly. Clone size is given for some rows only: seen once, a few or many times, or a class if the clone is expanded.

TRBV2	many	TRBD2	TRBJ2-7	TGTGCCAGCCGAAGCACGGCTAGCGGGAGGGGGGAGCAGTACTTC	CASRSTASGRGEQYF
TRBV20-1	few	TRBD2	TRBJ2-5	TGCAGTGCTAGTTTGGCGGGGAGGGACCAAGAGACCCAGTACTTC	CSASLAGRDQETQYF
TRBV7-9	many	NA	TRBJ1-2	TGTGCCAGCAGCCCCCAAGGGACGGCCTATGGCTACACCTTC	CASSPQGTAYGYTF
TRBV7-2	many	NA	TRBJ2-7	TGTGCCAGCAGCTTAGGTCCAGGAAGCTCCTACGAGCAGTACTTC	CASSLGPGSSYEQYF
TRBV7-2	NA	NA	TRBJ1-1	TGTGCCAGCAAGCGGCCATGGGCGGGCACTGAAGCTTTCTTT	CASKRPWAGTEAFF
TRBV6-5	many	TRBD1	TRBJ1-6	TGTGCCAGCAGTGAGGGACAGAGGATCTCACCCCTCCACTTT	CASSEGQRISPLHF
TRBV7-2	few	NA	TRBJ1-4	TGTGCCAGCAGCCAATTTGCAACTAATGAAAAACTGTTTTTT	CASSQFATNEKLFF
TRBV28	NA	NA	TRBJ1-2	TGTGCCAGCAGTTTAAATTCGGTGCATGGCTACACCTTC	CASSLNSVHGYTF
TRBV5-6	few	NA	TRBJ1-6	TGTGCCAGCAGCTTGGTAATTGGGGCGCCCCTCCACTTT	CASSLVIGAPLHF
TRBV14	few	NA	TRBJ2-7	TGTGCCAGCAGTTACCACCAGGGAAACTACGAGCAGTACTTC	CASSYHQGNYEQYF
TRBV2	NA	NA	TRBJ2-2	TGTGCCAGCATTGGATCGAACACCGGGGAGCTGTTTTTT	CASIGSNTGELFF
TRBV7-9	NA	NA	TRBJ2-2	TGTGCCAGCAGATCTACAGAGAACACCGGGGAGCTGTTTTTT	CASRSTENTGELFF
TRBV5-1	NA	TRBD2	TRBJ2-5	TGCGCCAGCAGCCGGTGGGAGGGCCCCCAAGAGACCCAGTACTTC	CASSRWEGPQETQYF
TRBV7-9	few	TRBD1	TRBJ2-7	TGTGCCAGCAGCTTGGCCTTCGGGACAGTTTCCTACGAGCAGTACTTC	CASSLAFGTVSYEQYF
TRBV20-1	NA	TRBD1	TRBJ2-7	TGCAGTGCCAATACAGGGGGCTTTGGACAGGGGGGGCTCGAGCAGTACTTC	CSANTGGFGQGGLEQYF
TRBV25-1	NA	NA	TRBJ2-5	TGTGCCAGCAGTTTATCAGTGGGGGAGACCCAGTACTTC	CASSLSVGETQYF
TRBV25-1	NA	NA	TRBJ2-1	TGTGCCAGCAGTGAATATGGGCAGGAGGGCTATGAGCAGTTCTTC	CASSEYGQEGYEQFF
TRBV6-5	few	NA	TRBJ2-2	TGTGCCAGCAGTTTTCTGACCAACACCGGGGAGCTGTTTTTT	CASSFLTNTGELFF